This passage covers 10 T cell receptor beta chains from one sample sequenced in a study of blood T cell repertoires in COVID-19. TCRdb's copy holds only in-frame clones and misses some; the assay was immunoSEQ multiplex PCR. The table lists roughly 190,000 clones, about 78% of them singletons, with roughly 9.4% in the top ten. Material: peripheral blood. The origin of the receptors is a woman between 50 and 59 years old with active or convalescent COVID-19.

This chain uses TRBV2 with TRBJ1-6, with D tentatively TRBD1 (6 bases). Germline lookup yields CDR1 SNHLY and CDR2 FYNNEI. V lost 3 bases and J lost 9, with 12 bases in between. The CDR3 is 14 amino acids. In DNA, the CDR3 is TGTGCCAGCAGTGATGGCTTCAGGGGTTCACCCCTCCACTTT. As protein: CASSDGFRGSPLHF.

The rearrangement uses TRBV30 and TRBJ1-6, with no clear D. Germline V gene data show CDR1 as GTSNPN and CDR2 as SVGIG (reference sequence). V lost 2 bases and J 8 bases, leaving 10 bases between the germline ends. This CDR3 has 13 amino acids. CDR3 nucleotide sequence: TGTGCCTGGAGTAGAGGGTACGATTCACCCCTCCACTTT. This encodes CAWSRGYDSPLHF.

Points on this clone: Other nucleotide sequences from this sample produce the same CDR3. This chain connects TRBV2 to TRBJ1-3; TRBD1 might be the D (6 bases). The germline V and J ends were trimmed by 4 bases and 4 bases, with 8 bases remaining between them. The CDR3 length is 13 residues. The V gene's germline CDR1 is SNHLY and CDR2 FYNNEI. The CDR3 DNA reads as TGTGCCAGCAGTGGGGACACCGGAAACACCATATATTTT. Protein: CASSGDTGNTIYF.

V gene TRBV19 combines with J gene TRBJ2-7; 13 nucleotides match TRBD2. J gave up 6 bases and V 3 bases, and 5 bases lay outside the gene matches. The CDR3 is made up of 15 amino acids. Germline V gives CDR1 LNHDA, CDR2 SQIVND (reference sequence). The CDR3 spells CASSISGLAGPEQYF. The CDR3 DNA reads TGTGCCAGTAGTATCTCGGGACTAGCGGGACCCGAGCAGTACTTC.

The chain recombines TRBV12-5 with TRBJ1-6; D is possibly TRBD1 (6 bases). This CDR3 contains 14 residues. The germline CDR1 and CDR2 sequences are LGHNT and FRNRAP. Deletions cut 1 base from V and 5 bases from J, with 6 bases between. CDR3 sequence (DNA): TGTGCTAGTGGTTTGGGGACAGATAATTCACCCCTCCACTTT. Amino acids: CASGLGTDNSPLHF.

The chain combines TRBV7-2 with TRBJ2-3; TRBD1 might be the D (6 bases). The CDR3 is made up of 16 amino acids. Trimming left V 1 base short and J 5 bases short, with 16 bases between. Germline CDR1 and CDR2: SGHTA and FQGNSA. The CDR3 here is CASSLEGDRTVDTQYF. The DNA of the CDR3 is TGTGCCAGCAGCTTAGAGGGAGACAGGACAGTAGATACGCAGTATTTT.

The V call is TRBV7-9, the J call TRBJ2-3, with 7 nucleotides matching TRBD2. Germline V gene lookup returns CDR1 SEHNR and CDR2 FQNEAQ (reference sequence). CDR3 length: 15 residues. V lost 4 bases, J lost 0 bases, and 4 bases stayed unmatched. In nucleotides, the CDR3 is TGTGCCAGCAGCTCGACTAGCACTAGCACAGATACGCAGTATTTT. Its translation is CASSSTSTSTDTQYF.

There are a few counts of this clone. The genes are TRBV2 and TRBJ1-5; TRBD1 matches 8 bases. This CDR3 contains 14 residues. V trimming: 9 bases; J trimming: 7 bases; junction bases outside the gene matches: 11. Germline CDR1 is SNHLY and CDR2 is FYNNEI. CDR3 in amino acids: CASLGQGEEQPQHF. DNA for the CDR3: TGTGCCAGTTTAGGACAGGGCGAGGAGCAGCCCCAGCATTTT.

The V and J genes are TRBV5-4 and TRBJ2-1, with D perhaps TRBD1 (6 bases). Per germline, CDR1 SGHNT and CDR2 YYREEE (reference sequence). CDR3 size: 15 residues. Trimming shortened V by 0 bases and J by 4 bases, and 11 bases separated the two germline ends. The CDR3 loop reads CASSLDGRGYNEQFF. In nucleotides, the CDR3 is TGTGCCAGCAGCTTGGATGGCAGGGGATACAATGAGCAGTTCTTC.

The chain employs TRBV27 and TRBJ2-7, with a weak D call TRBD1 (5 bases). Germline V gene sequence: CDR1 MNHEY, CDR2 SMNVEV (reference sequence). The germline V and J ends were trimmed by 6 bases and 0 bases, with 12 bases remaining between them. This CDR3 spans 14 amino acids. The CDR3 sequence: CASRTVYHSYEQYF. CDR3 sequence (DNA): TGTGCCAGCAGGACAGTCTACCACTCCTACGAGCAGTACTTC.